This passage covers 27 T cell receptor beta chains from one sample sequenced in a study of T-cell memory formation after mild COVID-19. TCRdb analysed the 5' RACE reads with MiXCR anew, one entry per CDR3 protein. The table lists 450,000 or so distinct CDR3 sequences, 20% to 25% of them singletons. The sample consisted of PBMCs or a T cell subset sorted from them (not recorded which). The origin of the receptors is an adult woman who had mild COVID-19 (a few samples of this study predate the infection). Cell type and time point are not known.

This clonotype was counted at least ten times. The chain combines TRBV7-2 with TRBJ2-3; D not certain. This CDR3 is 12 amino acids long. The V gene lost 3 bases and the J gene lost 2 bases, with 3 bases spanning the gap. CDR1 is SGHTA and CDR2 is FQGNSA in the germline V gene. CDR3 coding DNA: TGTGCCAGCAGCTTCTACACAGATACGCAGTATTTT. Its translation: CASSFYTDTQYF.

CDR3 amino acids: CASSLAGTSGGIYNEQFF. The CDR3 nucleotides read TGTGCCAGCAGCTTAGCTGGGACTAGCGGGGGGATATACAATGAGCAGTTCTTC. The chain recombines TRBV7-2 with TRBJ2-1, with 15 bases lining up with TRBD2. CDR1 is SGHTA and CDR2 is FQGNSA in the germline V gene. The CDR3 loop spans 18 amino acids. Losses at the gene ends were 0 bases for V and 4 bases for J; bases not matched to a gene: 4.

The CDR3 sequence is CASSHTGGNYGYTF. As DNA, the CDR3 is TGTGCCAGCTCCCACACGGGCGGGAACTATGGCTACACCTTC. The chain combines TRBV11-2 with TRBJ1-2; no definite D call. The CDR3 is made up of 14 amino acids. The germline V gene encodes CDR1 SGHAT and CDR2 FQNNGV. The V gene lost 8 bases and the J gene lost 2 bases, with 15 bases spanning the gap.

This clonotype was observed a handful of times. The chain uses TRBV28 and TRBJ2-4, with D perhaps matching TRBD2 (6 bases). The germline V gene has CDR1 MDHEN and CDR2 SYDVKM. The CDR3 has 14 residues. Trimming removed 3 bases from V and 1 base from J, with 7 bases in between. The CDR3, as DNA: TGTGCCAGCAGTTTGGGGACTGCCAAAAACATTCAGTACTTC. The encoded protein is CASSLGTAKNIQYF.

V and J are TRBV20-1 and TRBJ2-5; TRBD2 agrees at 8 bases. Germline values: CDR1 DFQATT, CDR2 SNEGSKA (reference sequence). The CDR3 runs to 15 residues. V gave up 4 bases and J gave up 1 base; unmatched junction bases: 8. CDR3 protein: CSATPVAGLQETQYF. DNA of the CDR3: TGCAGTGCTACCCCGGTAGCGGGACTCCAAGAGACCCAGTACTTC.

The chain employs TRBV11-2 and TRBJ2-2, with D unresolved. Germline CDR1 and CDR2: SGHAT and FQNNGV. V gave up 5 bases and J gave up 5 bases, with 9 bases separating them. CDR3 length: 13 residues. The CDR3 sequence is CASSRMDTGELFF. As DNA, the CDR3 is TGTGCCAGCAGCCGTATGGATACCGGGGAGCTGTTTTTT.

This clonotype came up a few times. V usage is TRBV4-1 and J usage is TRBJ2-1; D not certain. CDR3 size: 16 residues. Germline assignment: CDR1 MGHRA and CDR2 YSYEKL. Trimming took 3 bases from V and 1 from J, leaving 13 bases between them. The CDR3 DNA is TGCGCCAGCAGCCAGGGCCAACCACGGTCCTACAATGAGCAGTTCTTC. It specifies CASSQGQPRSYNEQFF.

This clonotype was counted a few times. The chain employs TRBV7-2 and TRBJ2-5; D may be TRBD2 (5 bases). The CDR3 runs to 14 residues. The V end lost 4 bases, the J end lost 2 bases, and 11 bases lay between the germline ends. Germline V gene sequence: CDR1 SGHTA, CDR2 FQGNSA. CDR3 residues: CASSYRTEQETQYF. In nucleotides, the CDR3 is TGTGCCAGCAGCTATCGGACTGAACAAGAGACCCAGTACTTC.

This clonotype showed up just a few times. This chain connects TRBV30 to TRBJ1-6; D is perhaps TRBD1 (5 bases). The CDR3 is made up of 17 amino acids. Germline-derived CDR1 and CDR2 are GTSNPN and SVGIG (reference sequence). V lost 0 bases, J lost 9 bases, and 21 bases lay in between. The CDR3 sequence is CAWSVLDGSTGGSPLHF. CDR3 bases: TGTGCCTGGAGTGTCCTGGACGGGAGCACGGGGGGTTCACCCCTCCACTTT.

The V gene is TRBV4-1, the J gene TRBJ2-7; 14 positions agree with TRBD2. Trimming removed 3 bases from V and 5 bases from J; junction bases left unmatched: 3. CDR1 MGHRA and CDR2 YSYEKL come from the germline V gene. The length of the CDR3 is 15 residues. The CDR3: CASSHPGLAGDEQYF. The CDR3 region has the DNA TGCGCCAGCAGCCATCCGGGACTAGCGGGGGACGAGCAGTACTTC.

This clonotype has more than one count but fewer than ten. The genes are TRBV4-2 and TRBJ1-1; TRBD1 matches 7 bases. This CDR3 region has 13 residues. CDR1 LGHNA and CDR2 YNFKEQ come from the germline V gene. The trim removed 3 bases at V and 10 bases at J, leaving 8 bases unmatched. CDR3 sequence reads: CASSQGGQLTAFF. CDR3 sequence (DNA): TGTGCCAGCAGCCAGGGGGGACAGTTGACAGCTTTCTTT.

This clonotype occurred a few times. This chain joins TRBV12-3 or TRBV12-4 and TRBJ1-1; D is undetermined. Trimming stripped 5 bases from V and 4 bases from J, with 8 bases between. There are 12 residues in the CDR3. CDR3 amino acids: CASSLPGTEAFF. The CDR3 DNA follows: TGTGCCAGCAGTCTCCCCGGCACTGAAGCTTTCTTT.

The V gene is TRBV12-3 or TRBV12-4, the J gene TRBJ1-1, with D unclear. Between the trimmed V and J ends, which lost 4 bases and 7 bases, there was a span of 16 bases. This CDR3 is 14 amino acids long. The CDR3 is CASSSWTGRLEAFF. CDR3 DNA: TGTGCCAGCAGTTCCTGGACGGGTAGACTTGAAGCTTTCTTT.

This clonotype showed up just a few times. V gene TRBV6-1 combines with J gene TRBJ1-5; possible D gene TRBD1, 5 bases. CDR1 and CDR2 from the germline V gene are MNHNS and SASEGT. This CDR3 spans 14 amino acids. Between the trimmed V and J ends, which lost 6 bases and 3 bases, there was a span of 12 bases. This chain's CDR3 is CASRDGGVNQPQHF. CDR3 coding DNA: TGTGCCAGCAGAGATGGAGGGGTCAATCAGCCCCAGCATTTT.

This clonotype showed up just once. The limits of the CDR3 on the DNA are not certain, so only TCRdb's listed CDR3 is given. The chain couples TRBV7-5 to TRBJ1-1; the table names TRBD1, a call not compared with the DNA. TRBV7-5 is described as a pseudogene. The CDR3 is 18 amino acids in total, end residues counted. CDR3 loop: CISVSEARVEWGPPEAFF.

The chain joins TRBV20-1 to TRBJ2-7; the D is unclear. V gave up 3 bases and J gave up 0 bases, with 12 bases separating them. The CDR3 has 14 amino acids. From germline, CDR1 is DFQATT and CDR2 SNEGSKA (reference sequence). CDR3 in amino acids: CSASLELNSYEQYF. The DNA of the CDR3 is TGCAGTGCTAGTTTGGAGCTGAACTCCTACGAGCAGTACTTC.

This clonotype was picked up one time. This chain links TRBV7-9 with TRBJ2-3; 9 bases map to TRBD1. CDR1 and CDR2 from the germline V gene are SEHNR and FQNEAQ (reference sequence). The CDR3 sequence is 15 residues long. V gave up 5 bases and J gave up 4 bases; unmatched junction bases: 7. This CDR3 is CASSNRDREADTQYF. In DNA form, the CDR3 reads TGTGCCAGCAGCAACCGGGACAGGGAAGCAGATACGCAGTATTTT.

This clonotype was found a few times. The chain is built from TRBV29-1 and TRBJ2-7, with 7 bases that match TRBD1. The length of the CDR3 is 15 residues. In germline, CDR1 is SQVTM, CDR2 ANQGSEA. V lost 1 base, J lost 3 bases, and 9 bases stayed unmatched. The CDR3 DNA reads as TGCAGCGTTGAAGGGCAGACAGGGAAAGGCTACGAGCAGTACTTC. It specifies CSVEGQTGKGYEQYF.

This clonotype was seen a handful of times. The chain uses TRBV19 and TRBJ2-5, with 8 bases that match TRBD1. Looked up from germline, CDR1 is LNHDA and CDR2 is SQIVND (reference sequence). This CDR3 contains 16 residues. V trimming: 5 bases; J trimming: 2 bases; junction bases outside the gene matches: 10. CDR3 in amino acids: CASSYVQGASQETQYF. CDR3 bases: TGTGCCAGTAGTTACGTCCAGGGGGCATCTCAAGAGACCCAGTACTTC.

This clonotype has only a few counts. The chain couples TRBV15 to TRBJ2-1, with no clear D. V was shortened by 0 bases and J by 5 bases, with 8 bases between the two germline ends. CDR1 LNHNV and CDR2 YYDKDF come from the germline V gene (reference sequence). There are 14 residues in the CDR3. CDR3 nucleotides: TGTGCCACCAGCAGAGATGTTAAGGACAATGAGCAGTTCTTC. Its protein is CATSRDVKDNEQFF.

J is TRBJ1-1 and V is TRBV3-1, with 9 positions matching TRBD1. The V and J ends lost 3 bases and 4 bases, in that order; junction bases with no gene match: 6. Germline V gene lookup returns CDR1 LGHDT and CDR2 YNNKEL (reference sequence). CDR3 length equals 15 residues. The CDR3 is CASSQGQGTGTEAFF. CDR3 sequence (DNA): TGTGCCAGCAGCCAGGGACAGGGAACGGGCACTGAAGCTTTCTTT.

This chain joins TRBV12-3 or TRBV12-4 and TRBJ2-2; TRBD2 aligns across 13 bases. The CDR3 is 18 amino acids. V was pared by 6 bases and J by 3 bases, with 10 bases of the junction left unmatched. This chain's CDR3 is CASRGTSGDWVDTGELFF. In DNA form, the CDR3 reads TGTGCCAGCAGAGGGACTAGCGGGGATTGGGTTGACACCGGGGAGCTGTTTTTT.

The V gene is TRBV29-1, the J gene TRBJ2-7; D is undetermined. This CDR3 spans 13 amino acids. Trimming pared 4 bases from V and 2 bases from J, leaving 12 bases between. From germline, CDR1 is SQVTM and CDR2 ANQGSEA. The CDR3 region is CSVGSGSPYEQYF. The DNA for the CDR3 is TGCAGCGTTGGGTCAGGTTCACCCTACGAGCAGTACTTC.

This chain uses TRBV7-9 with TRBJ2-1; 8 bases are a match to TRBD1. CDR1 is SEHNR, CDR2 FQNEAQ, per germline (reference sequence). Trimming at V came to 2 bases and at J to 10 bases, leaving 4 bases not matched to a gene. The CDR3 extends over 13 amino acids. CDR3 DNA sequence: TGTGCCAGCAGCTTATCCGACAGGGGCGAGCAGTTCTTC. Its protein is CASSLSDRGEQFF.

The chain joins TRBV9 to TRBJ2-1; 8 bases are a match to TRBD1. The V gene end was trimmed by 2 bases and the J gene end by 3 bases; junction bases not matched to a gene: 4. Germline-derived CDR1 and CDR2 are SGDLS and YYNGEE. The length of the CDR3 is 15 residues. The CDR3 DNA reads as TGTGCCAGCAGCGTCGGACAGGGTAACTACAATGAGCAGTTCTTC. Protein sequence: CASSVGQGNYNEQFF.

The rearrangement uses TRBV4-1 and TRBJ2-7; D remains ambiguous. Germline V CDR1 and CDR2: MGHRA, YSYEKL. The CDR3 totals 14 residues. V was trimmed by 1 base and J by 2 bases, leaving 9 bases between them. DNA for the CDR3: TGCGCCAGCAGCCAAGGAATCTCGACCTACGAGCAGTACTTC. This translates into CASSQGISTYEQYF.

This clonotype was observed once. V gene TRBV4-3 combines with J gene TRBJ2-2; TRBD2 matches 11 bases. Germline lookup yields CDR1 LGHNA and CDR2 YSLEER. The CDR3 consists of 16 residues. The trim removed 4 bases at V and 6 bases at J, leaving 7 bases unmatched. The DNA for the CDR3 is TGCGCCAGCAGCCCCCATAGCGGGAGGGCCGCCGGGGAGCTGTTTTTT. It specifies CASSPHSGRAAGELFF.